This T cell receptor beta chain was profiled in a study of T cell repertoires in cytomegalovirus infection. On the study more broadly: Public TCR beta signature analysis indicated the presence of both CMV infection and matching HLA type.

The sample holds many counts of this clonotype. Its specificity is unknown. A single record per CDR3 protein comes from TCRdb applying MiXCR to the reads. The table lists 500,000 or so distinct CDR3 sequences, more than 15% of them singletons. Germline CDR1 reads SGHTA; CDR2 reads FQGTGA. Germline trimming cut 5 bases from V and 7 bases from J; bases unmatched to any gene: 16. The length of the CDR3 is 17 residues. Findings of the study overall: HLA-C-restricted TCR beta clonotypes specific for CMV led the ex vivo response.

The chain recombines TRBV7-3 with TRBJ2-1, with TRBD2 matching 8 bases. This TCR was recovered from a human donor in good health (CMV status not recorded). Some clones in this sample may be carry-over from other donors' samples. The source material was CD8+ T cells from PBMCs. The CDR3 sequence is CASSPFVGSGTGNEQFF. In DNA, the CDR3 is TGTGCCAGCAGCCCCTTTGTGGGTAGCGGGACCGGTAATGAGCAGTTCTTC.